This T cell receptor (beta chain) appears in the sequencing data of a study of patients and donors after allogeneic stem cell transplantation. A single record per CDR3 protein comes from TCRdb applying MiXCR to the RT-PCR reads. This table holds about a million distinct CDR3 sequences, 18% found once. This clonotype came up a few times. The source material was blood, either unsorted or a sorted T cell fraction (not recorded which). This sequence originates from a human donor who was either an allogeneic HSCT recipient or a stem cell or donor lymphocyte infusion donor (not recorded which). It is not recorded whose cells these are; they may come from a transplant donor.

This chain's CDR3 is CAISESGLDYGYTF. In DNA, the CDR3 is TGTGCCATCAGTGAGTCGGGGCTCGACTATGGCTACACCTTC. V usage is TRBV10-3 and J usage is TRBJ1-2, with a possible D match to TRBD1 (5 bases). Trimming took off 0 bases at V and 3 bases at J, with 8 bases between the two ends. The CDR3 contains 14 residues. Germline assignment: CDR1 ENHRY and CDR2 SYGVKD.